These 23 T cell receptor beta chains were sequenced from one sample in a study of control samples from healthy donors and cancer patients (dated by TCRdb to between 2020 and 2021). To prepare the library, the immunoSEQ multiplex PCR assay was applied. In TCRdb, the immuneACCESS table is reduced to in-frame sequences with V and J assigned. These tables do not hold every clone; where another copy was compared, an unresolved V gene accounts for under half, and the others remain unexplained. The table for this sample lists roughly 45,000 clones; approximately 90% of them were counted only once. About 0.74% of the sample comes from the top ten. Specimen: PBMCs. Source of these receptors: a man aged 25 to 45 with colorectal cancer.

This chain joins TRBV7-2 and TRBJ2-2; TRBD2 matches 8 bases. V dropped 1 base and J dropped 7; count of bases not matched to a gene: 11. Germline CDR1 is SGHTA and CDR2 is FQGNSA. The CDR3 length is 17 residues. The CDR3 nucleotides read TGTGCCAGCAGCTTAGTTTTCGGGGGGGCCTCGATCGGGGAGCTGTTTTTT. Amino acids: CASSLVFGGASIGELFF.

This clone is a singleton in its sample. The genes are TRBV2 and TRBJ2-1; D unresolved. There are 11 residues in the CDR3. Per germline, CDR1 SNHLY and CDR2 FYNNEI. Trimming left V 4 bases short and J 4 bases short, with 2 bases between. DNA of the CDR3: TGTGCCAGCAGTGGGTACAATGAGCAGTTCTTC. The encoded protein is CASSGYNEQFF.

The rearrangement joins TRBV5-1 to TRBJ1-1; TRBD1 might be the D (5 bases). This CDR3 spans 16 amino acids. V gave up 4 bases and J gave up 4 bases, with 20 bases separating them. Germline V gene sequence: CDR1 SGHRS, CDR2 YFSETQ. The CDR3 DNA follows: TGCGCCAGCAGCAACTCAGGACATTGGAGCAGCACTGAAGCTTTCTTT. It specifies CASSNSGHWSSTEAFF. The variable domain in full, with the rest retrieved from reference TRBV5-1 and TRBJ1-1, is KAGVTQTPRYLIKTRGQQVTLSCSPISGHRSVSWYQQTPGQGLQFLFEYFSETQRNKGNFPGRFSGRQFSNSRSEMNVSTLELGDSALYLCASSNSGHWSSTEAFFGQGTRLTVV.

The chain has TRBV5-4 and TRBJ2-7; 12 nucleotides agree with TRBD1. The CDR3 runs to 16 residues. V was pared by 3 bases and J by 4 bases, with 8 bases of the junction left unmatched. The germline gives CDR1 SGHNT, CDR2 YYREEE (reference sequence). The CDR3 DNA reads TGTGCCAGCAGCTCGAGGGGGACAGGGGGCTTTTACGAGCAGTACGTC. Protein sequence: CASSSRGTGGFYEQYV.

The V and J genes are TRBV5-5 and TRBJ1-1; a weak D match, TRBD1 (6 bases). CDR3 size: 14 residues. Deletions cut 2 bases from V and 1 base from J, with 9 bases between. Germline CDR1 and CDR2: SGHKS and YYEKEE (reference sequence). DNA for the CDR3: TGTGCCAGCAGCTTAAGGGGGGCGAACACTGAAGCTTTCTTT. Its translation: CASSLRGANTEAFF.

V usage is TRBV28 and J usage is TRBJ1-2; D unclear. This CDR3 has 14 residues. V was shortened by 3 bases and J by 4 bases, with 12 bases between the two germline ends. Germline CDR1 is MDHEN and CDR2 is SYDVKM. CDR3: CASSFPRAVYGYTF. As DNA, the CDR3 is TGTGCCAGCAGTTTTCCGAGGGCAGTCTATGGCTACACCTTC.

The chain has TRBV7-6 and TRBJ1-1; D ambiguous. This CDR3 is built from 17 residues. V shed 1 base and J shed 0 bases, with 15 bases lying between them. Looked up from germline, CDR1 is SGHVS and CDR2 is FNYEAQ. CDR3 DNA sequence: TGTGCCAGCAGCTTAGGATACCCAAGGCAGATGAACACTGAAGCTTTCTTT. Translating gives CASSLGYPRQMNTEAFF.

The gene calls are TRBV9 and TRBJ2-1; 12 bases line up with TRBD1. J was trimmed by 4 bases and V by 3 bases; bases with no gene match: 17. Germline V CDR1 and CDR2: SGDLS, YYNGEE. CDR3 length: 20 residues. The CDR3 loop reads CASSARLGQGASGDYNEQFF. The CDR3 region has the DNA TGTGCCAGCAGCGCCAGACTGGGACAGGGGGCGAGCGGAGATTACAATGAGCAGTTCTTC.

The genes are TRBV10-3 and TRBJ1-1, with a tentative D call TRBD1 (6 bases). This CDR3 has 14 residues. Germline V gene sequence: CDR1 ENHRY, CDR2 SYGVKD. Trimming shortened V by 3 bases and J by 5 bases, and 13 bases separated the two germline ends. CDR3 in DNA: TGTGCCATCAGTGATGAGGGGGTAGGAACTGAAGCTTTCTTT. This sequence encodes CAISDEGVGTEAFF.

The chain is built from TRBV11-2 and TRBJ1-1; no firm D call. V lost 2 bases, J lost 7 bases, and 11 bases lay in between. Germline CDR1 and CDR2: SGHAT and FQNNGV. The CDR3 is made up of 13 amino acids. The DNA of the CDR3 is TGTGCCAGCAGCTTATCAGGCGGGAATGAAGCTTTCTTT. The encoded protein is CASSLSGGNEAFF.

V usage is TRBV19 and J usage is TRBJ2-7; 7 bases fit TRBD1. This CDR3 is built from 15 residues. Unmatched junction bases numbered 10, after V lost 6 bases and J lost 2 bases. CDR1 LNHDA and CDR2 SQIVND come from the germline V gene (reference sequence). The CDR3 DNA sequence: TGTGCCAGTAGACTCTCCCGGGACAGCACCTACGAGCAGTACTTC. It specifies CASRLSRDSTYEQYF.

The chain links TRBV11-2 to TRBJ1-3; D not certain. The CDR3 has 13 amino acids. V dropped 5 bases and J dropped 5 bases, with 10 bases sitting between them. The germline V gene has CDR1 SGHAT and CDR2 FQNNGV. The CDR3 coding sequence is TGTGCCAGCAGCCCCCCTGGTAGAAACACCATATATTTT. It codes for CASSPPGRNTIYF.

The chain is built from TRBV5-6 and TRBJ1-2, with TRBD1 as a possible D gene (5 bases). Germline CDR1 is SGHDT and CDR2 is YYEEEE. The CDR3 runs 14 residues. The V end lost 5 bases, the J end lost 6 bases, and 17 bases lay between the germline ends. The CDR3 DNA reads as TGTGCCAGCAGTCGTGGGGCAGATCGAGATGGCTACACCTTC. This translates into CASSRGADRDGYTF.

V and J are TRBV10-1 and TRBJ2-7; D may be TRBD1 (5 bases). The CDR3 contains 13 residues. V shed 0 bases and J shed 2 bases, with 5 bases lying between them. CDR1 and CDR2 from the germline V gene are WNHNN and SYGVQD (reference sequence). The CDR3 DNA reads TGCGCCAGCAGTGAGTCAGGGGCCTACGAGCAGTACTTC. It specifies CASSESGAYEQYF.

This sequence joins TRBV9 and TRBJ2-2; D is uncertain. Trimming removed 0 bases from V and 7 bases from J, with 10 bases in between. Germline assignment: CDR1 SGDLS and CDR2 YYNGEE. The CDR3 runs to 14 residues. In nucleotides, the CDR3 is TGTGCCAGCAGCGTAGGGGATCCAGGCGGGGAGCTGTTTTTT. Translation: CASSVGDPGGELFF.

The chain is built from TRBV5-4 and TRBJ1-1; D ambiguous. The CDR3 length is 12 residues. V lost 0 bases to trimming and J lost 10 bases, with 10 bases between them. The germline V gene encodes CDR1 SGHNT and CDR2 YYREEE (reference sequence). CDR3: CASSLEGDRAFF. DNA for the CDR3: TGTGCCAGCAGCTTGGAGGGAGATAGAGCTTTCTTT. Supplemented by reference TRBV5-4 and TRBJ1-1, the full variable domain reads ETGVTQSPTHLIKTRGQQVTLRCSSQSGHNTVSWYQQALGQGPQFIFQYYREEENGRGNFPPRFSGLQFPNYSSELNVNALELDDSALYLCASSLEGDRAFFGQGTRLTVV.

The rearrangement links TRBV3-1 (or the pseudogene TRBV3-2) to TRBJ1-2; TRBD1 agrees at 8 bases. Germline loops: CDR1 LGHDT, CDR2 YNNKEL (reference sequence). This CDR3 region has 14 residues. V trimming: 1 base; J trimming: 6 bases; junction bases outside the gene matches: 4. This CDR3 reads CASSQGARGHGYTF. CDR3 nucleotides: TGTGCCAGCAGCCAAGGCGCCAGGGGGCATGGCTACACCTTC.

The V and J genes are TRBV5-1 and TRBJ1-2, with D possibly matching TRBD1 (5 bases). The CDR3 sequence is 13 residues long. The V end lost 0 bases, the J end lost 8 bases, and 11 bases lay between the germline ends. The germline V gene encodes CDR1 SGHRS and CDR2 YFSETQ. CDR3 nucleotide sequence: TGCGCCAGCAGCTTGGAGTCAGGGCAAGGCTACACCTTC. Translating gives CASSLESGQGYTF.

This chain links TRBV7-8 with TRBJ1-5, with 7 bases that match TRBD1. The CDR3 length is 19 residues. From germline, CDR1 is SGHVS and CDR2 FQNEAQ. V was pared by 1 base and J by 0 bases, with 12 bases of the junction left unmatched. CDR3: CASSLERSGQTNSNQPQHF. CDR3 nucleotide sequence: TGTGCCAGCAGCTTAGAGAGGTCGGGACAGACTAATAGCAATCAGCCCCAGCATTTT.

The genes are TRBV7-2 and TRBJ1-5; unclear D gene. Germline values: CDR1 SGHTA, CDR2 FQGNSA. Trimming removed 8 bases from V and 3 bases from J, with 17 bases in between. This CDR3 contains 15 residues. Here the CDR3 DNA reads TGTGCCAGCTCGACATGGGCAGCGGTCAATCAGCCCCAGCATTTT. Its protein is CASSTWAAVNQPQHF.

This chain's CDR3 is CASSLGTGNEQFF. CDR3 in DNA: TGTGCCAGCAGCTTGGGGACAGGGAATGAGCAGTTCTTC. The rearrangement links TRBV7-9 to TRBJ2-1, with TRBD1 identical over 9 bases. Per germline, CDR1 SEHNR and CDR2 FQNEAQ (reference sequence). With V trimmed by 3 bases and J by 7 bases, 1 base remained unmatched. CDR3 length: 13 residues.

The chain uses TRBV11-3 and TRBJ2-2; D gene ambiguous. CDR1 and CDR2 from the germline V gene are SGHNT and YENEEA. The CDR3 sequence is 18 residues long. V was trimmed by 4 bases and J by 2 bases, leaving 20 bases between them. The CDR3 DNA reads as TGTGCCAGCAGCTCCCACTTCATCGAGGTAGAAAACACCGGGGAGCTGTTTTTT. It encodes CASSSHFIEVENTGELFF.

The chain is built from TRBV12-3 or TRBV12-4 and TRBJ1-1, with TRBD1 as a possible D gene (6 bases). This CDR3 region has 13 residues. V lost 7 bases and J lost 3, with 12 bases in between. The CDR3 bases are TGTGCCAGCACTAAGGGGGAGGACACTGAAGCTTTCTTT. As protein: CASTKGEDTEAFF.